Presented here are 22 T cell receptor beta chains from one specimen sequenced in a study of blood T cell repertoires in COVID-19 (dated by TCRdb to 2018 to 2020). The library was built by means of the immunoSEQ multiplex PCR assay. The immuneACCESS repertoire file appears here via TCRdb, limited to in-frame rearrangements. These files lack a portion of the clones; in checked studies, under half of the deficit traces to unresolved V genes, and the cause of the others is not known. This sample holds around 400,000 clones; approximately 88% were observed only once. Clones ranked in the top ten supply more than 0.95% of the sample. Sequenced: peripheral blood. These receptors all stem from a man in his forties or fifties with acute or convalescent COVID-19.

The chain is built from TRBV5-8 and TRBJ2-7; TRBD2 aligns across 12 bases. This CDR3 is 18 amino acids long. Germline trimming cut 3 bases from V and 0 bases from J; bases unmatched to any gene: 10. Germline CDR1 SGHTS, CDR2 YDEGEE. CDR3 DNA sequence: TGTGCCAGCAGCTCCGGACTAGCGGGGTCCCGGTTCTCCTACGAGCAGTACTTC. This translates into CASSSGLAGSRFSYEQYF.

V usage is TRBV6-5 and J usage is TRBJ2-3, with D possibly TRBD2 on 5 matching bases. The CDR3 spans 11 residues. Germline V lookup: CDR1 MNHEY, CDR2 SVGAGI. Trimming pared 11 bases from V and 2 bases from J, leaving 8 bases between. The CDR3 spells CASGYTDTQYF. CDR3 bases: TGTGCCTCGGGATACACAGATACGCAGTATTTT.

The gene calls are TRBV11-2 and TRBJ1-1; 7 bases align to TRBD1. The CDR3 is made up of 12 amino acids. Germline V gene data show CDR1 as SGHAT and CDR2 as FQNNGV. With 4 bases clipped from V and 11 bases from J, the junction kept 7 bases outside the gene matches. CDR3 DNA: TGTGCCAGCAGCTCCGGACAGGCAGGGGCTTTCTTT. Its translation is CASSSGQAGAFF.

The V call is TRBV13, the J call TRBJ1-3; D is ambiguous. Trimming cost V 1 base and J 0 bases, with 10 bases left between them. Germline CDR1 and CDR2: PRHDT and FYEKMQ (reference sequence). This CDR3 spans 16 amino acids. CDR3 in amino acids: CASSLVYPSSGNTIYF. CDR3 in DNA: TGTGCCAGCAGCTTAGTATACCCGAGCTCTGGAAACACCATATATTTT.

J is TRBJ2-1 and V is TRBV3-1 (or the pseudogene TRBV3-2), with 8 bases that match TRBD2. CDR3 length: 15 amino acids. J lost 5 bases, V lost 3 bases, and 6 bases had no gene match. Germline assignment: CDR1 LGHDT and CDR2 YNNKEL (reference sequence). The CDR3 region has the DNA TGTGCCAGCAGCCAGCAGCGGGAGACTGACAATGAGCAGTTCTTC. Translated: CASSQQRETDNEQFF.

The chain recombines TRBV7-9 with TRBJ1-4; D gene unclear. V dropped 1 base and J dropped 7 bases, with 7 bases sitting between them. The CDR3 covers 13 residues. Looked up from germline, CDR1 is SEHNR and CDR2 is FQNEAQ (reference sequence). The CDR3 DNA reads as TGTGCCAGCAGCTTAGTCGGAGTTGAAAAACTGTTTTTT. It encodes CASSLVGVEKLFF.

V gene TRBV5-1 combines with J gene TRBJ1-1, with D possibly TRBD1 on 5 matching bases. The CDR3 sequence is 14 residues long. V gave up 2 bases and J gave up 4 bases, with 12 bases separating them. Germline values: CDR1 SGHRS, CDR2 YFSETQ. In DNA form, the CDR3 reads TGCGCCAGCAGCTTTGGGGCAGGAGTCACTGAAGCTTTCTTT. It yields the protein CASSFGAGVTEAFF.

V gene TRBV5-1 combines with J gene TRBJ1-6; D is possibly TRBD1 (6 bases). Germline CDR1 is SGHRS and CDR2 is YFSETQ. CDR3 length: 16 amino acids. The germline V and J ends were trimmed by 2 bases and 3 bases, with 12 bases remaining between them. This CDR3 is CASSLNRANYNSPLHF. CDR3 nucleotides: TGCGCCAGCAGCTTAAACAGGGCGAACTATAATTCACCCCTCCACTTT.

This chain links TRBV5-8 with TRBJ2-1; D call uncertain. This CDR3 contains 13 residues. Trimming took off 0 bases at V and 6 bases at J, with 7 bases between the two ends. Germline CDR1 reads SGHTS; CDR2 reads YDEGEE. Here the CDR3 DNA reads TGTGCCAGCAGCTTGGCCCTAGGCAATGAGCAGTTCTTC. Translating it yields CASSLALGNEQFF.

The chain joins TRBV10-3 to TRBJ1-6; 9 bases line up with TRBD1. V shed 6 bases and J 10 bases; nucleotides not matched to a gene: 16. This CDR3 spans 17 amino acids. Germline V gene data show CDR1 as ENHRY and CDR2 as SYGVKD. As DNA, the CDR3 is TGTGCCATCAGCCCGGGACAGGGAAGAATGGGCGACTCACCCCTCCACTTT. This sequence encodes CAISPGQGRMGDSPLHF.

This clone was seen only once. The CDR3: CASSHGWGAGELFF. DNA of the CDR3: TGCGCCAGCAGCCATGGATGGGGGGCCGGGGAGCTGTTTTTT. The genes are TRBV4-1 and TRBJ2-2; D is perhaps TRBD2 (6 bases). Per germline, CDR1 MGHRA and CDR2 YSYEKL. The V end was cut by 3 bases, the J end by 6 bases, with 11 bases between. The CDR3 covers 14 residues.

This chain joins TRBV6-1 and TRBJ1-1; a weak D match, TRBD1 (5 bases). Trimming shortened V by 3 bases and J by 0 bases, and 14 bases separated the two germline ends. Germline-derived CDR1 and CDR2 are MNHNS and SASEGT. This CDR3 contains 16 residues. DNA of the CDR3: TGTGCCAGCAGTGATTTGGGGCCTCAAATGAACACTGAAGCTTTCTTT. This translates into CASSDLGPQMNTEAFF.

The gene calls are TRBV6-5 and TRBJ2-5; 9 bases map to TRBD2. CDR3 length: 15 amino acids. The germline CDR1 and CDR2 sequences are MNHEY and SVGAGI. Trimming removed 2 bases from V and 4 bases from J; junction bases left unmatched: 5. The CDR3 sequence is CASSYGLANGETQYF. DNA for the CDR3: TGTGCCAGCAGTTACGGACTAGCGAACGGAGAGACCCAGTACTTC.

V and J are TRBV6-5 and TRBJ1-4; D is unclear. The CDR3 totals 13 residues. Trimming shortened V by 7 bases and J by 7 bases, and 13 bases separated the two germline ends. Germline V gives CDR1 MNHEY, CDR2 SVGAGI. Here the CDR3 DNA reads TGTGCCAGCACCACCGGACGGGGTGAAAAACTGTTTTTT. This translates into CASTTGRGEKLFF.

The rearrangement links TRBV28 to TRBJ1-5, with 8 bases identical to TRBD1. The CDR3 extends over 16 amino acids. The J segment lost 5 bases and the V segment lost 4 bases, leaving 10 bases of the junction unmatched. Germline V gives CDR1 MDHEN, CDR2 SYDVKM. Here the CDR3 reads CASSSPAYRGDQPQHF. The CDR3, as DNA: TGTGCCAGCAGTTCGCCGGCCTACAGGGGGGATCAGCCCCAGCATTTT. The variable domain in full, with the rest retrieved from reference TRBV28 and TRBJ1-5, is DVKVTQSSRYLVKRTGEKVFLECVQDMDHENMFWYRQDPGLGLRLIYFSYDVKMKEKGDIPEGYSVSREKKERFSLILESASTNQTSMYLCASSSPAYRGDQPQHFGDGTRLSIL.

The chain employs TRBV30 and TRBJ1-1; TRBD1 is a possible D gene (6 bases). This CDR3 contains 16 residues. The V end was cut by 5 bases, the J end by 0 bases, with 19 bases between. CDR1 and CDR2 from the germline V gene are GTSNPN and SVGIG (reference sequence). CDR3 sequence: CAWSPHREIMNTEAFF. In nucleotides, the CDR3 is TGTGCCTGGTCCCCCCACAGGGAGATAATGAACACTGAAGCTTTCTTT. Combining the CDR3 with reference TRBV30 and TRBJ1-1 gives the whole variable domain SQTIHQWPATLVQPVGSPLSLECTVEGTSNPNLYWYRQAAGRGLQLLFYSVGIGQISSEVPQNLSASRPQDRQFILSSKKLLLSDSGFYLCAWSPHREIMNTEAFFGQGTRLTVV.

The genes are TRBV6-6 and TRBJ1-1; weak D call: TRBD1 (6 bases). This CDR3 is 14 amino acids long. The V gene's germline CDR1 is MNHNY and CDR2 SVGAGI (reference sequence). V was cut by 10 bases and J by 3 bases, with 18 bases left in between. CDR3 nucleotides: TGTGCCACCAGCAACAGGGATTACGACACTGAAGCTTTCTTT. Its translation is CATSNRDYDTEAFF.

The chain employs TRBV19 and TRBJ2-4, with 9 positions matching TRBD1. The CDR3 covers 15 residues. After removal of 5 bases from V and 3 bases from J, the junction contained 5 bases not matched to a gene. CDR1 LNHDA and CDR2 SQIVND come from the germline V gene (reference sequence). The CDR3 region has the DNA TGTGCCAGTAGTGCGACAGGGGGGAGCAAAAACATTCAGTACTTC. Amino acids: CASSATGGSKNIQYF.

This clone was detected only once. The rearrangement joins TRBV6-1 to TRBJ1-2; D is ambiguous. This CDR3 region has 14 residues. The germline V gene has CDR1 MNHNS and CDR2 SASEGT. Trimming stripped 2 bases from V and 2 bases from J, with 9 bases between. The CDR3 coding sequence is TGTGCCAGCAGTGAACGTCCTCAGAACTATGGCTACACCTTC. Residues: CASSERPQNYGYTF.

The rearrangement uses TRBV5-4 and TRBJ1-4, with D unclear. Trimming took 0 bases from V and 6 from J, leaving 9 bases between them. Germline V gene data show CDR1 as SGHNT and CDR2 as YYREEE (reference sequence). This CDR3 region has 14 residues. This chain's CDR3 is CASSLAGYDEKLFF. The CDR3 DNA follows: TGTGCCAGCAGCTTGGCGGGGTATGATGAAAAACTGTTTTTT.

The V call is TRBV6-1, the J call TRBJ2-7, with TRBD1 as a possible D gene (5 bases). Trimming stripped 3 bases from V and 3 bases from J, with 12 bases between. Germline V gene data show CDR1 as MNHNS and CDR2 as SASEGT. The CDR3 contains 14 residues. CDR3 loop: CASSDIYRGYEQYF. CDR3 nucleotides: TGTGCCAGCAGTGATATTTATAGGGGCTACGAGCAGTACTTC.

This chain links TRBV28 with TRBJ2-5; 11 bases are a match to TRBD1. There are 15 residues in the CDR3. V shed 3 bases, J shed 4 bases, and the junction held 4 bases outside the gene matches. Per germline, CDR1 MDHEN and CDR2 SYDVKM. The CDR3 is CASSLDRGRGETQYF. The CDR3 DNA sequence: TGTGCCAGCAGTTTGGACAGGGGGCGAGGAGAGACCCAGTACTTC.